The rows below give T cell receptor beta chains drawn from one sample of a study of identical twins. In TCRdb, the 5' RACE reads were re-called with MiXCR into one record per CDR3 protein. The sample holds 450,000 or so distinct CDR3 sequences, approximately 15% seen once. The sample also formed part of further work on yellow fever vaccine responses in identical twins.

The material sequenced was CD4+ T cells sorted from blood. The receptors stem from a young woman in good health. Each CDR3 is given with its conserved first and last residue. A D gene is named only where the DNA matches it firmly. Not all rows give a size; the values are once, few, many and, for expanded clones, a class.

>TRBJ2-3|.|.|TRBV6-1
CASTRVGMDTQYF
TGTGCCAGCACGCGGGTCGGGATGGATACGCAGTATTTT
>TRBJ2-1|.|.|TRBV10-2
CASSEIGLAGRIYNEQFF
TGCGCCAGCAGTGAAATTGGGCTAGCAGGAAGGATCTACAATGAGCAGTTCTTC
>TRBJ2-4|.|.|TRBV20-1
CSARDRGLKGYIQYF
TGCAGTGCTAGAGATCGTGGGCTAAAGGGATACATTCAGTACTTC
>TRBJ2-6|.|.|TRBV7-9
CASSRDLGSGANVLTF
TGTGCCAGCAGCCGCGATCTAGGTTCTGGGGCCAACGTCCTGACTTTC
>TRBJ1-4|TRBD1|.|TRBV29-1
CSVEGQGAEKLFF
TGCAGCGTTGAGGGACAGGGGGCTGAAAAACTGTTTTTT
>TRBJ2-1|.|many|TRBV12-3/TRBV12-4
CASSFPLGRSYNEQFF
TGTGCCAGCAGTTTTCCCCTAGGAAGGTCCTACAATGAGCAGTTCTTC
>TRBJ2-1|TRBD2|few|TRBV11-1
CASSRRTSGRLHNEQFF
TGTGCCAGCAGCAGGCGGACTAGCGGGAGGCTACACAATGAGCAGTTCTTC
>TRBJ2-3|.|few|TRBV6-5
CASSYMGALSTDTQYF
TGTGCCAGCAGTTACATGGGGGCTCTGAGCACAGATACGCAGTATTTT
>TRBJ2-7|.|few|TRBV20-1
CSARVSDAYEQYF
TGCAGTGCTAGAGTATCGGACGCATACGAGCAGTACTTC
>TRBJ2-2|.|many|TRBV27
CASSLGPGGSANTGELFF
TGTGCCAGCAGTTTAGGCCCTGGTGGGTCAGCGAACACCGGGGAGCTGTTTTTT
>TRBJ2-3|TRBD1|.|TRBV20-1
CSAYDRGYADTQYF
TGCAGTGCTTATGACAGGGGGTATGCAGATACGCAGTATTTT
>TRBJ2-2|.|few|TRBV4-2
CASSQFGGLNTGELFF
TGTGCCAGCAGCCAATTCGGGGGACTCAACACCGGGGAGCTGTTTTTT
>TRBJ2-1|.|few|TRBV20-1
CSASKTPTYNEQFF
TGCAGTGCTAGTAAGACGCCCACCTACAATGAGCAGTTCTTC
>TRBJ2-5|.|.|TRBV29-1
CSVEPGSETQYF
TGCAGCGTTGAACCGGGTTCAGAGACCCAGTACTTC
>TRBJ2-3|.|.|TRBV6-1
CASSAPGLIDFTDTQYF
TGTGCCAGCAGTGCACCGGGGTTAATAGATTTTACAGATACGCAGTATTTT
>TRBJ2-1|.|.|TRBV7-2
CASSFHETSVSHEQFF
TGTGCCAGCAGCTTTCATGAGACTAGTGTTTCCCATGAGCAGTTCTTC
>TRBJ2-7|.|few|TRBV12-3/TRBV12-4
CASCPPGISSYEQYF
TGTGCCAGCTGTCCCCCGGGAATCTCATCCTACGAGCAGTACTTC
>TRBJ2-4|TRBD2|few|TRBV7-8
CASSSAGEGSRKLAKNIQYF
TGTGCCAGCAGCTCGGCTGGGGAGGGCAGCCGAAAACTAGCCAAAAACATTCAGTACTTC
>TRBJ2-5|TRBD1|many|TRBV24-1
CATGEDRGLLETQYF
TGTGCCACCGGGGAGGACAGGGGGTTATTAGAGACCCAGTACTTC
>TRBJ1-1|.|.|TRBV14
CASSQDLPGPAFF
TGTGCCAGCAGCCAAGATCTGCCAGGGCCAGCTTTCTTT
>TRBJ2-2|TRBD2|few|TRBV7-6
CASSFLAGGSGELFF
TGTGCCAGCAGCTTTTTAGCGGGAGGATCCGGGGAGCTGTTTTTT
>TRBJ1-4|.|.|TRBV20-1
CSAQGRYGEKLFF
TGCAGTGCCCAGGGGCGGTATGGAGAAAAACTGTTTTTT
>TRBJ1-4|.|.|TRBV12-3/TRBV12-4
CASSLPEARSEKLFF
TGTGCCAGCAGTTTACCCGAGGCCCGTAGTGAAAAACTGTTTTTT
>TRBJ2-1|.|.|TRBV11-2
CASSLWQGIYNEQFF
TGTGCCAGCAGCTTATGGCAGGGCATCTACAATGAGCAGTTCTTC
>TRBJ2-7|.|.|TRBV5-1
CASSGQRYYEQYF
TGCGCCAGCTCAGGACAGCGATACTACGAGCAGTACTTC
>TRBJ1-1|.|few|TRBV7-2
CASSPRTVNTEAFF
TGTGCCAGCAGCCCGAGGACAGTGAACACTGAAGCTTTCTTT
>TRBJ2-7|.|few|TRBV20-1
CSARGGPGEQYF
TGCAGTGCTAGAGGCGGCCCGGGCGAGCAGTACTTC
>TRBJ1-1|.|.|TRBV29-1
CSVVAVSTEAFF
TGCAGCGTTGTGGCGGTTAGCACTGAAGCTTTCTTT
>TRBJ2-2|.|few|TRBV12-3/TRBV12-4
CASSLRGGQRELFF
TGTGCCAGCAGCCTCCGAGGGGGGCAGAGGGAGCTGTTTTTT
>TRBJ2-5|.|.|TRBV15
CATSRDYRDLETQYF
TGTGCCACCAGCAGAGACTACAGGGACTTGGAGACCCAGTACTTC
>TRBJ2-7|.|.|TRBV5-1
CASMSQFPSYEQYF
TGCGCCAGCATGTCACAGTTCCCCTCCTACGAGCAGTACTTC
>TRBJ2-2|TRBD2|.|TRBV6-1
CASSQRTSGNLRELFF
TGTGCCAGCAGCCAACGGACTAGCGGGAACCTCAGGGAGCTGTTTTTT
>TRBJ2-5|.|many|TRBV6-2/TRBV6-3
CASSNRVETQYF
TGTGCCAGCAGCAACAGGGTTGAGACCCAGTACTTC
>TRBJ2-7|.|.|TRBV15
CATSSHRFETAFWQYF
TGTGCCACCTCATCTCATAGATTTGAAACCGCTTTCTGGCAGTACTTC
>TRBJ2-7|.|few|TRBV12-3/TRBV12-4
CASSLFSTAYEQYF
TGTGCCAGCAGTTTATTTAGCACAGCCTACGAGCAGTACTTC
>TRBJ1-2|TRBD1|.|TRBV10-3
CATGQGAANYGYTF
TGTGCCACGGGACAGGGGGCCGCTAACTATGGCTACACCTTC
>TRBJ1-1|.|many|TRBV3-1
CASSLRGRLHTAEAFF
TGTGCCAGCAGCCTAAGGGGCAGGCTCCATACAGCTGAAGCTTTCTTT
>TRBJ1-1|.|.|TRBV7-9
CASTHREDTEAFF
TGTGCCAGCACCCATCGGGAAGACACTGAAGCTTTCTTT
>TRBJ2-7|TRBD1|.|TRBV7-9
CASSPPDRVGSYEQYF
TGTGCCAGCAGCCCCCCCGACAGGGTAGGGTCCTACGAGCAGTACTTC
>TRBJ2-5|.|.|TRBV20-1
CSARPFYRVDETQYF
TGCAGTGCTAGACCTTTTTACAGGGTGGATGAGACCCAGTACTTC